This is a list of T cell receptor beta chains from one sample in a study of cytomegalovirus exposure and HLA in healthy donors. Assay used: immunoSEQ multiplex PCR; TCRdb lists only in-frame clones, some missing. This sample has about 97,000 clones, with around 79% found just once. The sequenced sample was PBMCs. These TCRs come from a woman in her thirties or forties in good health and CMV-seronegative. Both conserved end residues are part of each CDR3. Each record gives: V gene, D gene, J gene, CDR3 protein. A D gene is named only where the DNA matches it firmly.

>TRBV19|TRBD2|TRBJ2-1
CASSIGRTSRGNEQFF
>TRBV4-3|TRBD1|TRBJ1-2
CASSQEITGGDVYGYTF
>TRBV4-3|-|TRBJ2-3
CAKGTSTDTQYF
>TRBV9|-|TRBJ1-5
CASSAGGNQPQHF
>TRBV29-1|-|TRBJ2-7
CSVAGKRLYEQYF
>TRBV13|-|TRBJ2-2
CASTPISGVKAIAGELFF
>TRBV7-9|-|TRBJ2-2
CSSSLSFSGELFF
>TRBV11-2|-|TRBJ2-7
CASSLAAPSKYF
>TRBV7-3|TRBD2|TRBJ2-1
CASSFTAGGYNEQFF
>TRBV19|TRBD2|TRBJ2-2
CAASHGGRAMMGTGELFF
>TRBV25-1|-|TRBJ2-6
CASSSYSGANVLTF
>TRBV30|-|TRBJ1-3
CAWSVQVSGNTIYF
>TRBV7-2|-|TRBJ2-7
CASSQSRVFEQYF
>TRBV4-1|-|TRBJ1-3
CASSHNRDTGNTIYF
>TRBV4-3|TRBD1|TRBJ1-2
CASSQELGQGSGYTF
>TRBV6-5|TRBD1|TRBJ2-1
CASSSDRERFF
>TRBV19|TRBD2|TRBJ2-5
CASRLAGSQETQYF
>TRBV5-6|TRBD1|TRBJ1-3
CASSPTPIVRTGTGNTIYF
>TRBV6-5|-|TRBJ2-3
CASSRGTVNTDTQYF
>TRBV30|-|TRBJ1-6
CAWSTDSSYNSPLHF
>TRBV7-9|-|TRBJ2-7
CASSLTQGPSYEQYF
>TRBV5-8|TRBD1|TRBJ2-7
CASSLGQRETYEQYF
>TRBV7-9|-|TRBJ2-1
CASTSESSYNEQFF
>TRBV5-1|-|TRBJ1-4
CASTLTGIGGEKLFF
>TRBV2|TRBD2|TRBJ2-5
CASSRLAELAQYF
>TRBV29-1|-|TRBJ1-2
CSVDGQGQSYGYTF
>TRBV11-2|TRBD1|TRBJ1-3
CASSYSRGTGSSGNTIYF
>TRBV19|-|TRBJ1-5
CASSIADSYSNQPQHF
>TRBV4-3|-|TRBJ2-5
CASSQMSGQETQYF
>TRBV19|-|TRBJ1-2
CASSILGGYYGYTF
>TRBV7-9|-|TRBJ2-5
CASSQVPQDSGIGETQYF
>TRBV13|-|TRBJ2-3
CASSFEARTDTQYF
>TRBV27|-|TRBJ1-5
CASRSGGGNQPQHF
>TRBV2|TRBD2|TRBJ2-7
CASSEYLAGGNEQYF
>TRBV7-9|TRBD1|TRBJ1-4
CSSSSGRQGTNEKLFF
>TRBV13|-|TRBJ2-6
CASFSWGDLSGANVLTF
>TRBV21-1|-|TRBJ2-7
CASSNQTSPYEQYF
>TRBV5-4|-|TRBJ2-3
CASSLMRGTDTQYF
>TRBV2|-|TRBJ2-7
CASMGSGLASYEQYF
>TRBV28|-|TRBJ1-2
CASSPPPGGRYGYTF
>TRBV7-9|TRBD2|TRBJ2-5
CSSSPRTSGYQETQYF
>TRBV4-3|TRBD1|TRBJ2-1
CASSQRRTGGAYNEQFF
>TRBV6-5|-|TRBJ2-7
CASMAGPGEQYF
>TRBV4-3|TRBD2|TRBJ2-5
CASSPWGGEEQYF